Detailed here is one TCR beta chain. The antigen remains undetermined. Clones were read by immunoSEQ multiplex PCR, and TCRdb kept only the in-frame ones, dropping some. The table includes about 50,000 clones, about 93% detected once. V was clipped by 5 bases and J by 7 bases; unmatched bases: 17. The germline CDR1 and CDR2 sequences are MDHEN and SYDVKM. The CDR3 consists of 18 residues. The entry originates in a study of graft-versus-host responses after intestinal transplantation. Study background: Anti-thymocyte globulin served as induction for all recipients, who then took tacrolimus and steroids for about three years.

Study-wide findings and caveats: Levels of circulating GvH clones at their peak were associated with early post-transplant HvG declines.

The receptor comes from a human donor who was the organ donor for an intestinal transplant. V is TRBV28 and J is TRBJ2-2; TRBD2 matches at 9 bases. The input for sequencing was unstimulated CD4+ T cells sorted from spleen or lymph node cells, taken before transplant. The chain's CDR3 is CASSPPGLLAGAGGELFF. The CDR3 bases are TGTGCCAGCAGTCCCCCGGGGTTGTTAGCGGGAGCGGGCGGGGAGCTGTTTTTT.